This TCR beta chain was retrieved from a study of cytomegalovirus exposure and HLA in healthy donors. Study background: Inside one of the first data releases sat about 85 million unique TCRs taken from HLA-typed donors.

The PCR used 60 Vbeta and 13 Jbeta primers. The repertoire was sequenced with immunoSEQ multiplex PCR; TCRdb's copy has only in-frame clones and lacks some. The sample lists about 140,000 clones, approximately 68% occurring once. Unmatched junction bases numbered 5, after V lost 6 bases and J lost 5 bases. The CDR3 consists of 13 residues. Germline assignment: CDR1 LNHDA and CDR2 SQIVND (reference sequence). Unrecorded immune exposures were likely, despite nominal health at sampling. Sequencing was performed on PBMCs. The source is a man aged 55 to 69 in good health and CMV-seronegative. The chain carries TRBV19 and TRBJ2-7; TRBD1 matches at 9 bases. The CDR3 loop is CASRNRGQDEQYF. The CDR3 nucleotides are TGTGCCAGTAGGAACAGGGGGCAAGACGAGCAGTACTTC.